This entry lists 18 T cell receptor beta chains sequenced from one sample in a study of blood T cell repertoires in COVID-19. Assay: immunoSEQ multiplex PCR; the TCRdb copy retains only in-frame clones and omits some. Of 160,000 or so clones in the sample, roughly 84% were seen once. Sequencing was carried out using peripheral blood. The receptors were sampled from a man aged 40-50 years with acute or convalescent COVID-19.

The V gene is TRBV29-1, the J gene TRBJ2-1, with D maybe TRBD2 (5 bases). Germline-derived CDR1 and CDR2 are SQVTM and ANQGSEA. V was pared by 4 bases and J by 0 bases, with 7 bases between. The CDR3 consists of 13 residues. CDR3: CSVGRGSYNEQFF. CDR3 nucleotide sequence: TGCAGCGTTGGACGGGGCTCCTACAATGAGCAGTTCTTC.

The chain recombines TRBV9 with TRBJ1-4; TRBD1 aligns across 9 bases. The trim removed 4 bases at V and 5 bases at J, leaving 6 bases unmatched. This CDR3 is 15 amino acids long. Germline V CDR1 and CDR2: SGDLS, YYNGEE. The CDR3 here is CASSPTGTGNEKLFF. The CDR3 DNA is TGTGCCAGCAGCCCGACCGGGACAGGGAATGAAAAACTGTTTTTT.

The V gene is TRBV13, the J gene TRBJ1-1, with 9 bases aligning to TRBD1. In germline, CDR1 is PRHDT, CDR2 FYEKMQ (reference sequence). J gave up 1 base and V 5 bases, and 11 bases lay outside the gene matches. The length of the CDR3 is 17 residues. The CDR3 coding sequence is TGTGCCAGCAGCCTCCTACAGGGGGCAAGGGCGAACACTGAAGCTTTCTTT. Amino acids: CASSLLQGARANTEAFF. The variable domain in full, with the rest retrieved from reference TRBV13 and TRBJ1-1, is AAGVIQSPRHLIKEKRETATLKCYPIPRHDTVYWYQQGPGQDPQFLISFYEKMQSDKGSIPDRFSAQQFSDYHSELNMSSLELGDSALYFCASSLLQGARANTEAFFGQGTRLTVV.

In nucleotides, the CDR3 is TGTGCCAGCAGGGCAGGGGAGGGAACTGAAGCTTTCTTT. Protein sequence: CASRAGEGTEAFF. The genes are TRBV12-3 or TRBV12-4 and TRBJ1-1; D perhaps matches TRBD1 (6 bases). V was trimmed by 6 bases and J by 5 bases, leaving 13 bases between them. The CDR3 sequence is 13 residues long.

The chain has TRBV2 and TRBJ1-4, with TRBD1 identical over 10 bases. The CDR3 has 14 residues. J lost 6 bases, V lost 6 bases, and 4 bases had no gene match. The V gene's germline CDR1 is SNHLY and CDR2 FYNNEI. CDR3 DNA sequence: TGTGCCAGCAGCGAGGGGACAGGGGATGAAAAACTGTTTTTT. Translation gives CASSEGTGDEKLFF.

The chain carries TRBV27 and TRBJ1-1, with D perhaps TRBD1 (6 bases). The V and J ends lost 5 bases and 1 base respectively, with 14 bases between them. This CDR3 has 15 amino acids. Germline V CDR1 and CDR2: MNHEY, SMNVEV (reference sequence). CDR3 DNA: TGTGCCAGCAGTGCTCAGGGGATGGGGAACACTGAAGCTTTCTTT. This encodes CASSAQGMGNTEAFF.

This clone has just a few counts. The genes are TRBV15 and TRBJ1-1; the D is unclear. The germline V gene encodes CDR1 LNHNV and CDR2 YYDKDF (reference sequence). Trimming stripped 4 bases from V and 1 base from J, with 19 bases between. This CDR3 has 17 amino acids. CDR3 region: CATSTEGPGSQNTEAFF. CDR3 DNA: TGTGCCACCAGCACAGAAGGCCCGGGGTCGCAGAACACTGAAGCTTTCTTT.

As to this clone: A read error may produce the germline difference seen at one junction end. J is TRBJ1-2 and V is TRBV29-1, with 9 bases that match TRBD1. The V gene's germline CDR1 is SQVTM and CDR2 ANQGSEA. CDR3 length equals 11 residues. CDR3 sequence reads: CSARGGTGWAF. CDR3 in DNA: TGCAGCGCCCGTGGGGGGACAGGGTGGGCCTTC. Complete variable domain (other parts from reference TRBV29-1 and TRBJ1-2): SAVISQKPSRDICQRGTSLTIQCQVDSQVTMMFWYRQQPGQSLTLIATANQGSEATYESGFVIDKFPISRPNLTFSTLTVSNMSPEDSSIYLCSARGGTGWAFGSGTRLTVV.

CDR3 nucleotides: TGTGCCAGCTCACCACGGGCTAGCGGGGCTAGCACAGATACGCAGTATTTT. The encoded protein is CASSPRASGASTDTQYF. The rearrangement links TRBV18 to TRBJ2-3, with 9 bases lining up with TRBD2. Germline assignment: CDR1 KGHSH and CDR2 LQKENI. The CDR3 is 17 amino acids. V shed 1 base, J shed 0 bases, and the junction held 5 bases outside the gene matches.

CDR3: CASSSPTFGRGNTEAFF. The CDR3 DNA is TGTGCCAGCAGCTCCCCAACCTTCGGCAGGGGGAACACTGAAGCTTTCTTT. The gene calls are TRBV11-2 and TRBJ1-1; D may be TRBD1 (6 bases). This CDR3 contains 17 residues. Trimming left V 4 bases short and J 1 base short, with 19 bases between. Germline assignment: CDR1 SGHAT and CDR2 FQNNGV. Together with reference TRBV11-2 and TRBJ1-1, the CDR3 gives the full variable domain: EAGVAQSPRYKIIEKRQSVAFWCNPISGHATLYWYQQILGQGPKLLIQFQNNGVVDDSQLPKDRFSAERLKGVDSTLKIQPAKLEDSAVYLCASSSPTFGRGNTEAFFGQGTRLTVV.

The V call is TRBV5-6, the J call TRBJ2-4, with D perhaps TRBD2 (5 bases). Trimming stripped 6 bases from V and 6 bases from J, with 16 bases between. From germline, CDR1 is SGHDT and CDR2 YYEEEE. This CDR3 spans 14 amino acids. The CDR3 region is CASTESGRINIQYF. The CDR3 DNA is TGTGCCAGCACCGAATCGGGGAGAATAAACATTCAGTACTTC.

The V and J genes are TRBV4-2 and TRBJ1-1; D gene ambiguous. V lost 1 base and J lost 5, with 8 bases in between. The CDR3 totals 13 residues. The germline CDR1 and CDR2 sequences are LGHNA and YNFKEQ. The CDR3 protein is CASSQVEGTEAFF. In DNA, the CDR3 is TGTGCCAGCAGCCAAGTAGAGGGTACTGAAGCTTTCTTT.

The J gene is TRBJ2-3, the V gene TRBV19, with 10 positions matching TRBD1. The CDR3 is 14 residues long. After removal of 6 bases from V and 4 bases from J, the junction contained 4 bases not matched to a gene. CDR1 and CDR2 from the germline V gene are LNHDA and SQIVND (reference sequence). CDR3 bases: TGTGCCAGTAGGAGACAGGGGGCCGCAGATACGCAGTATTTT. Amino acids: CASRRQGAADTQYF.

The chain employs TRBV11-1 and TRBJ2-1; 10 bases map to TRBD2. The CDR3 consists of 16 residues. Germline CDR1 SGHAT, CDR2 FQDESV (reference sequence). V dropped 5 bases and J dropped 7; count of bases not matched to a gene: 11. CDR3 nucleotides: TGTGCCAGCAGCGTCAGACTAGCGGGTGTACGTAATGAGCAGTTCTTC. It yields the protein CASSVRLAGVRNEQFF.

This clone has a count of ten or more. The V and J genes are TRBV13 and TRBJ1-1, with no clear D. The CDR3 totals 13 residues. V lost 8 bases and J lost 0, with 10 bases in between. Germline CDR1 and CDR2: PRHDT and FYEKMQ (reference sequence). CDR3 nucleotides: TGTGCCAGCCAAAGACTCATGAACACTGAAGCTTTCTTT. Its protein is CASQRLMNTEAFF.

The chain recombines TRBV7-2 with TRBJ1-1; tentatively, D is TRBD1 (5 bases). The CDR3 spans 13 residues. V was trimmed by 5 bases and J by 3 bases, leaving 10 bases between them. The germline V gene encodes CDR1 SGHTA and CDR2 FQGNSA. Here the CDR3 DNA reads TGTGCCAGCAGCCCGGACACTTACACTGAAGCTTTCTTT. Amino acid sequence: CASSPDTYTEAFF.

This chain connects TRBV7-3 to TRBJ2-1; a possible D gene is TRBD2 (5 bases). Trimming removed 3 bases from V and 9 bases from J, with 15 bases in between. The germline CDR1 and CDR2 sequences are SGHTA and FQGTGA. The CDR3 spans 14 residues. CDR3 sequence: CASSLDGNLGEQFF. CDR3 nucleotides: TGTGCCAGCAGCTTGGACGGGAATCTTGGTGAGCAGTTCTTC.

The chain joins TRBV5-8 to TRBJ2-4; the D gene is possibly TRBD1 (5 bases). The CDR3 is 16 residues long. The V gene lost 1 base and the J gene lost 0 bases, with 11 bases spanning the gap. Germline CDR1 reads SGHTS; CDR2 reads YDEGEE. CDR3 loop: CASSLYRSLAKNIQYF. The DNA of the CDR3 is TGTGCCAGCAGCTTGTACAGGTCCCTAGCCAAAAACATTCAGTACTTC.